This entry features one T cell receptor beta chain sequence. The data are from a study of tumor T cells in aggressive B-cell lymphoma. Generated by immunoSEQ multiplex PCR, the TCRdb table keeps only in-frame clones and is missing some. The sample consists of about 4,000 clones, 82% of them appearing once. V lost 1 base to trimming and J lost 7 bases; unmatched junction nucleotides: 4. Germline assignment: CDR1 SGHVS and CDR2 FQNEAQ. This CDR3 is 16 amino acids long. Sequenced material: tumor tissue. This receptor was taken from an adult with diffuse large B cell lymphoma. The V gene is TRBV7-8, the J gene TRBJ2-1; 13 nucleotides align to TRBD2. CDR3 sequence (DNA): TGTGCCAGCAGCTTAGAGGGGACTAGCGGGGCAAATGAGCAGTTCTTC. Its translation: CASSLEGTSGANEQFF.